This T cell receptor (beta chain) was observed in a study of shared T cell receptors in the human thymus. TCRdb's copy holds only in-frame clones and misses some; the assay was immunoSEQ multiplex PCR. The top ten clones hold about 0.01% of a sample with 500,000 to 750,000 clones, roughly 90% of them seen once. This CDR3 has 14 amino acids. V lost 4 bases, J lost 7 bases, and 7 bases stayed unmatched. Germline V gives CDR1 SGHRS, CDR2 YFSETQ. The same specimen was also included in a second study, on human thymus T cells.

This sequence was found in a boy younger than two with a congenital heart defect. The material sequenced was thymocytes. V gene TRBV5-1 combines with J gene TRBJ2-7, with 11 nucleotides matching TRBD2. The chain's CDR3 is CASSARGTSGEQYF. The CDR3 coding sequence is TGCGCCAGCAGCGCCAGAGGGACTAGCGGAGAGCAGTACTTC.